The present T cell receptor beta chain was sequenced within a study of breast tumors, draining lymph nodes, adjacent tissues. Broader study findings: Findings are consistent with lymph node origin and intratumoral expansion of most tumor T cells. The lymph node origin of tumor T cells was framed as consistent with a hypothesis, not demonstrated. Tumors had less TCR diversity than lymph nodes, more than nontumor tissue.

There are many counts of this clonotype. What it binds is unknown. A single record per CDR3 protein comes from TCRdb applying MiXCR to the multiplex PCR reads. The sample comprises 130,000 or so distinct CDR3 sequences, approximately 29% of which are singletons, and about 2.5% rests with the top ten. The J segment lost 5 bases and the V segment lost 0 bases, leaving 2 bases of the junction unmatched. In germline, CDR1 is SNHLY, CDR2 FYNNEI. The CDR3 consists of 14 residues. The lymph nodes were axillary draining lymph nodes from breast cancer patients. The rearrangement uses TRBV2 and TRBJ1-2; 8 bases are shared with TRBD1. Input material: axillary lymph node tissue. The sequence came from a female donor with breast cancer. Some clones in this sample may be carry-over from other donors' samples. CDR3 DNA sequence: TGTGCCAGCAGTGAAGCGGACAGGGTTTATGGCTACACCTTC. Its protein is CASSEADRVYGYTF.